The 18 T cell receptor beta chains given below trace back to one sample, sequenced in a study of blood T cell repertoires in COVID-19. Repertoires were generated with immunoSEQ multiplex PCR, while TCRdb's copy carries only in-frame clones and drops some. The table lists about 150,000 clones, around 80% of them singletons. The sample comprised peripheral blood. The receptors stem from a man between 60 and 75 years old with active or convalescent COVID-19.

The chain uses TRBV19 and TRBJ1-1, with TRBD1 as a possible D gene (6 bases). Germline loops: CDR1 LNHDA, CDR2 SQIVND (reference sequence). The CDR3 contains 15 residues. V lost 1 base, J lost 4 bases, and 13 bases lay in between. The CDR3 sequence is CASSIVRQGLTEAFF. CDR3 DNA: TGTGCCAGTAGTATAGTAAGGCAGGGGCTCACTGAAGCTTTCTTT.

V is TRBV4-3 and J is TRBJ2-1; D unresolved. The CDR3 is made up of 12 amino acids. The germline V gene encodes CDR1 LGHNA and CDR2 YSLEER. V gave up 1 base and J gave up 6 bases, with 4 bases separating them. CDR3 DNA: TGCGCCAGCAGCCAAGCGGTCAATGAGCAGTTCTTC. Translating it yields CASSQAVNEQFF.

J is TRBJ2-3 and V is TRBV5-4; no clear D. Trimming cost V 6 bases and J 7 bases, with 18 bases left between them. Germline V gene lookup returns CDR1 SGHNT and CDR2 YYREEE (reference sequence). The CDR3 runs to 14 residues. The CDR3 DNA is TGTGCCAGCACCCCCCATGAGGTCCACAATACGCAGTATTTT. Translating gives CASTPHEVHNTQYF.

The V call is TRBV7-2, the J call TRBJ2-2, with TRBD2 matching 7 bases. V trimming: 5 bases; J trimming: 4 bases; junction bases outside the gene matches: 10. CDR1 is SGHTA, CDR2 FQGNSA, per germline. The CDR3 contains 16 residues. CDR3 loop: CASSPLASGITGELFF. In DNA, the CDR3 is TGTGCCAGCAGCCCCTTAGCCAGCGGGATCACCGGGGAGCTGTTTTTT.

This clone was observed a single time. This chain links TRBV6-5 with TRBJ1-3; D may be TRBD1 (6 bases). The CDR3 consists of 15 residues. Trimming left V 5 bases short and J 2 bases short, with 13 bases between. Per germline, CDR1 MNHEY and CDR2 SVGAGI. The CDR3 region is CASSRGNRAGNTIYF. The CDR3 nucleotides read TGTGCCAGCAGTAGGGGGAACAGGGCTGGAAACACCATATATTTT.

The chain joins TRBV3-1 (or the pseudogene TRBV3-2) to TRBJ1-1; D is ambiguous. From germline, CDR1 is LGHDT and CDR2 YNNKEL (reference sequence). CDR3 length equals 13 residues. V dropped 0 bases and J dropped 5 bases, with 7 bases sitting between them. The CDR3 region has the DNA TGTGCCAGCAGCCAAGATAGAGGGACTGAAGCTTTCTTT. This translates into CASSQDRGTEAFF.

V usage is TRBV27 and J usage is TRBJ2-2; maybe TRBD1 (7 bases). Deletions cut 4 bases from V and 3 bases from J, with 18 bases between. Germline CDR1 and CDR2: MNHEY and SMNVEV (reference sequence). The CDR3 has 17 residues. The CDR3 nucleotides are TGTGCCAGCAGTTCGCGTCAGGGGGGACTTGACACCGGGGAGCTGTTTTTT. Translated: CASSSRQGGLDTGELFF.

Here the CDR3 reads CASSARGTSSYEQYF. The DNA of the CDR3 is TGTGCCAGCAGCGCGCGGGGCACTTCCTCCTACGAGCAGTACTTC. The chain employs TRBV9 and TRBJ2-7; possibly TRBD2 for D (6 bases). The CDR3 contains 15 residues. V lost 3 bases to trimming and J lost 0 bases, with 13 bases between them. Germline CDR1 is SGDLS and CDR2 is YYNGEE.

CDR3: CASSPGLAGISYNEQFF. The CDR3 DNA reads as TGTGCCAGCAGTCCTGGACTAGCGGGTATCTCCTACAATGAGCAGTTCTTC. The J gene is TRBJ2-1, the V gene TRBV28; 11 bases align to TRBD2. Germline values: CDR1 MDHEN, CDR2 SYDVKM. J lost 0 bases, V lost 5 bases, and 6 bases had no gene match. The CDR3 has 17 residues.

The CDR3 DNA reads as TGTGCCAGCAGATCCGGGACTAGCGCCTACGAGCAGTACTTC. Amino acid sequence: CASRSGTSAYEQYF. The chain joins TRBV28 to TRBJ2-7; the match to TRBD2 covers 10 bases. Trimming cost V 6 bases and J 2 bases; bases outside gene matches: 4. This CDR3 is 14 amino acids long. Germline-derived CDR1 and CDR2 are MDHEN and SYDVKM.

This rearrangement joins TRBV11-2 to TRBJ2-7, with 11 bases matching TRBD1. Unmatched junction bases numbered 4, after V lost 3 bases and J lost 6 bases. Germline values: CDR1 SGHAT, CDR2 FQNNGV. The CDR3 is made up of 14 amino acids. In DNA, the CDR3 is TGTGCCAGCAGCTTGCAGGGGACAGGGGGCGAGCAGTACTTC. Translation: CASSLQGTGGEQYF.

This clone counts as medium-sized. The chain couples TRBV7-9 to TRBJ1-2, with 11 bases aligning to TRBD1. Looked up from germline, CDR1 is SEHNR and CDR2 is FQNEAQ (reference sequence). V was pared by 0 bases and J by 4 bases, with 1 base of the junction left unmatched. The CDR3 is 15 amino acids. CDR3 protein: CASSLAGQGVYGYTF. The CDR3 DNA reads TGTGCCAGCAGCTTAGCGGGACAGGGGGTCTATGGCTACACCTTC.

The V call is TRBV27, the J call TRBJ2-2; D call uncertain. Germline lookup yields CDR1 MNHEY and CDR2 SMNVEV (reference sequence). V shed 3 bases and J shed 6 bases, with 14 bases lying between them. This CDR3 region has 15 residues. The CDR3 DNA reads TGTGCCAGCAGTTTTACCCTGACTGCCTCCGGGGAGCTGTTTTTT. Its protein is CASSFTLTASGELFF.

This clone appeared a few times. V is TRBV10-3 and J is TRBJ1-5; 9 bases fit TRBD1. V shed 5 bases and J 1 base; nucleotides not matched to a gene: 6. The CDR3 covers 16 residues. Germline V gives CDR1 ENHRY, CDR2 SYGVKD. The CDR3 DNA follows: TGTGCCATCAGTAAAACAGGGGGCATGAGCAATCAGCCCCAGCATTTT. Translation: CAISKTGGMSNQPQHF.

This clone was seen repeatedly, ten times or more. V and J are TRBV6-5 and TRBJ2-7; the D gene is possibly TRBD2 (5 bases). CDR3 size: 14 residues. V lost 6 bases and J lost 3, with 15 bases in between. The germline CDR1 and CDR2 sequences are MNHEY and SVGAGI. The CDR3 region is CASRPLTGGYEQYF. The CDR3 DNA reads TGTGCCAGCAGACCCTTAACCGGAGGCTACGAGCAGTACTTC.

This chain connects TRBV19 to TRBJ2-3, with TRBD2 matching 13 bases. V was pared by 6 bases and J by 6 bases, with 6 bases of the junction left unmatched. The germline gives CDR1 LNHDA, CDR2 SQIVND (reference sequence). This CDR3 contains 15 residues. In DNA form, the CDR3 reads TGTGCCAGTAGCCCGGGACTAGCGGGAACCGATACGCAGTATTTT. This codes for CASSPGLAGTDTQYF.

The CDR3 nucleotides are TGTGCCATCAGTGCGGCAGGTAATCAGCCCCAGCATTTT. Encoded protein: CAISAAGNQPQHF. The J gene is TRBJ1-5, the V gene TRBV10-3; no definite D call. The V end lost 4 bases, the J end lost 4 bases, and 8 bases lay between the germline ends. The CDR3 sequence is 13 residues long. Germline CDR1 ENHRY, CDR2 SYGVKD.

The CDR3: CASSLNRENTIYF. CDR3 nucleotide sequence: TGTGCCAGCAGCTTGAATCGGGAAAACACCATATATTTT. V is TRBV11-3 and J is TRBJ1-3; D not resolved. CDR3 size: 13 residues. V shed 3 bases and J shed 6 bases, with 9 bases lying between them. Germline V gene sequence: CDR1 SGHNT, CDR2 YENEEA.